These 24 T cell receptor beta chains share one sample of origin, sequenced in a study of T cell changes during pregnancy in multiple sclerosis. Libraries were prepared by immunoSEQ multiplex PCR; TCRdb keeps only in-frame clonotypes and omits some of them. The sample lists just under 95,000 clones; around 92% were seen once. Specimen: peripheral blood, collected in the first trimester of pregnancy. The receptors derive from a female donor with multiple sclerosis, enrolled in a pregnancy study.

This rearrangement joins TRBV6-5 to TRBJ2-7, with 7 nucleotides matching TRBD1. Germline V CDR1 and CDR2: MNHEY, SVGAGI. The CDR3 consists of 15 residues. With 2 bases clipped from V and 3 bases from J, the junction kept 7 bases outside the gene matches. The CDR3 nucleotides are TGTGCCAGCAGTTACCAGTGGACAGGTGGCTACGAGCAGTACTTC. It is translated as CASSYQWTGGYEQYF.

The rearrangement joins TRBV7-9 to TRBJ2-1; D is uncertain. The V and J ends lost 5 bases and 4 bases respectively, with 9 bases between them. Per germline, CDR1 SEHNR and CDR2 FQNEAQ (reference sequence). The CDR3 is made up of 13 amino acids. CDR3 nucleotide sequence: TGTGCCAGCAGCCCAGGCTCATACAATGAGCAGTTCTTC. Its translation: CASSPGSYNEQFF. Together with reference TRBV7-9 and TRBJ2-1, the CDR3 gives the full variable domain: DTGVSQNPRHKITKRGQNVTFRCDPISEHNRLYWYRQTLGQGPEFLTYFQNEAQLEKSRLLSDRFSAERPKGSFSTLEIQRTEQGDSAMYLCASSPGSYNEQFFGPGTRLTVL.

The chain couples TRBV9 to TRBJ2-1; D unclear. Germline-derived CDR1 and CDR2 are SGDLS and YYNGEE. V lost 0 bases and J lost 5, with 12 bases in between. The length of the CDR3 is 15 residues. The CDR3 region is CASSVESARNNEQFF. The DNA for the CDR3 is TGTGCCAGCAGCGTAGAGAGCGCAAGAAACAATGAGCAGTTCTTC.

This clone was counted a single time. The V and J genes are TRBV6-5 and TRBJ1-4; 8 bases map to TRBD1. This CDR3 has 14 residues. Germline-derived CDR1 and CDR2 are MNHEY and SVGAGI. The V gene end was trimmed by 5 bases and the J gene end by 8 bases; junction bases not matched to a gene: 7. The CDR3: CASSLGQGGEKLFF. The CDR3 DNA follows: TGTGCCAGCAGTCTCGGACAGGGCGGGGAAAAACTGTTTTTT.

CDR3 nucleotide sequence: TGTGCCAGCTACCGACCAGGGGACTATGGCTACACCTTC. Amino acids: CASYRPGDYGYTF. The gene calls are TRBV5-8 and TRBJ1-2; the D gene is possibly TRBD1 (6 bases). V lost 7 bases to trimming and J lost 3 bases, with 13 bases between them. Germline values: CDR1 SGHTS, CDR2 YDEGEE. This CDR3 is built from 13 residues. Full variable domain (outside the CDR3, taken from reference TRBV5-8 and TRBJ1-2): EAGVTQSPTHLIKTRGQQATLRCSPISGHTSVYWYQQALGLGLQFLLWYDEGEERNRGNFPPRFSGRQFPNYSSELNVNALELEDSALYLCASYRPGDYGYTFGSGTRLTVV.

The V and J genes are TRBV20-1 and TRBJ2-1, with no clear D. The V end was cut by 1 base, the J end by 9 bases, with 4 bases between. The CDR3 contains 10 residues. Germline V gene lookup returns CDR1 DFQATT and CDR2 SNEGSKA (reference sequence). The chain's CDR3 is CSARAVEQFF. The CDR3 DNA is TGCAGTGCTAGAGCGGTTGAGCAGTTCTTC.

The chain employs TRBV7-4 and TRBJ2-1; 8 nucleotides match TRBD2. This CDR3 has 17 residues. Losses at the gene ends were 2 bases for V and 6 bases for J; bases not matched to a gene: 12. Per germline, CDR1 SGHVT and CDR2 SQSDAQ. CDR3 sequence (DNA): TGTGCCAGCAGCTTATTAGTGCGGCTAGCGGGCTGCAATGAGCAGTTCTTC. Protein product: CASSLLVRLAGCNEQFF.

V is TRBV21-1 and J is TRBJ1-2; TRBD1 is the table's D call and was not checked against the DNA. TRBV21-1 is noted as a pseudogene. This CDR3 has 15 amino acids. This chain's CDR3 is CASSKASGHDYGYTF. The CDR3 nucleotides read TGTGCCAGCAGCAAAGCTTCAGGGCACGACTATGGCTACACCTTC.

This clone occurred once. The chain couples TRBV15 to TRBJ2-1; the match to TRBD2 covers 7 bases. Unmatched junction bases numbered 7, after V lost 4 bases and J lost 10 bases. This CDR3 is built from 13 residues. Looked up from germline, CDR1 is LNHNV and CDR2 is YYDKDF (reference sequence). CDR3 loop: CATSNGGVGEQFF. CDR3 DNA sequence: TGTGCCACCAGCAATGGGGGGGTCGGCGAGCAGTTCTTC.

The chain uses TRBV29-1 and TRBJ1-2; D is undetermined. Germline CDR1 SQVTM, CDR2 ANQGSEA. The CDR3 loop spans 12 amino acids. Trimming left V 3 bases short and J 2 bases short, with 7 bases between. As DNA, the CDR3 is TGCAGCGTTGAGCGGGCAAACTATGGCTACACCTTC. Protein: CSVERANYGYTF.

With respect to this clone: A read error may produce the germline difference seen at one junction end. The V gene is TRBV28, the J gene TRBJ2-4; 7 bases line up with TRBD1. The CDR3 sequence is 11 residues long. The V gene's germline CDR1 is MDHEN and CDR2 SYDVKM. The CDR3 coding sequence is TGTGCCAGCAGTTCCAGCGTGGGACAGATATTC. Encoded protein: CASSSSVGQIF.

This chain joins TRBV13 and TRBJ2-5; D is perhaps TRBD1 (6 bases). CDR1 is PRHDT, CDR2 FYEKMQ, per germline (reference sequence). The CDR3 length is 15 residues. V was pared by 5 bases and J by 1 base, with 14 bases between. CDR3 DNA sequence: TGTGCCAGCAGCGGCCCAGGGGACCCCCAAGAGACCCAGTACTTC. This gives the protein CASSGPGDPQETQYF.

The chain combines TRBV29-1 with TRBJ2-5; maybe TRBD1 (7 bases). Germline CDR1 SQVTM, CDR2 ANQGSEA. V was pared by 3 bases and J by 5 bases, with 16 bases between. The CDR3 sequence is 14 residues long. Here the CDR3 reads CSVEVVAGGETQYF. Written as DNA, the CDR3 is TGCAGCGTTGAGGTGGTGGCAGGGGGGGAGACCCAGTACTTC. Full variable domain (missing parts from reference TRBV29-1 and TRBJ2-5): SAVISQKPSRDICQRGTSLTIQCQVDSQVTMMFWYRQQPGQSLTLIATANQGSEATYESGFVIDKFPISRPNLTFSTLTVSNMSPEDSSIYLCSVEVVAGGETQYFGPGTRLLVL.

This clone appeared a single time. The rearrangement links TRBV2 to TRBJ2-7; D might be TRBD2 (7 bases). The germline V gene encodes CDR1 SNHLY and CDR2 FYNNEI. This CDR3 spans 17 amino acids. V lost 7 bases to trimming and J lost 0 bases, with 22 bases between them. CDR3 sequence (DNA): TGTGCCAGCACCCAGGGGAGGGACCGGACGATCTCCTACGAGCAGTACTTC. The encoded protein is CASTQGRDRTISYEQYF.

This clone was seen a few times. The gene calls are TRBV30 and TRBJ1-1, with 8 bases that match TRBD1. This CDR3 spans 15 amino acids. CDR1 GTSNPN and CDR2 SVGIG come from the germline V gene (reference sequence). V trimming: 2 bases; J trimming: 4 bases; junction bases outside the gene matches: 9. The CDR3 loop reads CAWSQGAGGPTEAFF. The CDR3 nucleotides are TGTGCCTGGAGTCAGGGGGCAGGGGGCCCCACTGAAGCTTTCTTT.

The gene calls are TRBV11-1 and TRBJ2-3, with a weak D call TRBD1 (6 bases). V lost 7 bases, J lost 10 bases, and 15 bases lay in between. Germline V gene lookup returns CDR1 SGHAT and CDR2 FQDESV (reference sequence). The CDR3 contains 12 residues. The CDR3 DNA follows: TGTGCCAGCACCTCACAGGGAGACGCGCAGTATTTT. It encodes CASTSQGDAQYF. The entire variable domain, with the rest obtained from reference TRBV11-1 and TRBJ2-3, is as follows: EAEVAQSPRYKITEKSQAVAFWCDPISGHATLYWYRQILGQGPELLVQFQDESVVDDSQLPKDRFSAERLKGVDSTLKIQPAELGDSAMYLCASTSQGDAQYFGPGTRLTVL.

The table lists this clone with a count of one. V usage is TRBV2 and J usage is TRBJ2-3; TRBD2 might be the D (6 bases). Germline lookup yields CDR1 SNHLY and CDR2 FYNNEI. The CDR3 totals 15 residues. The V and J ends lost 1 base and 4 bases respectively, with 12 bases between them. CDR3 DNA sequence: TGTGCCAGCAGTGAAGGGCAGGGAGGCGCAGATACGCAGTATTTT. The encoded protein is CASSEGQGGADTQYF.

The chain is built from TRBV28 and TRBJ2-1; 12 bases agree with TRBD2. Trimming removed 1 base from V and 5 bases from J; junction bases left unmatched: 21. Germline assignment: CDR1 MDHEN and CDR2 SYDVKM. The CDR3 contains 22 residues. CDR3 region: CASSLLGFGDTATSGSDNEQFF. For the CDR3, the DNA is TGTGCCAGCAGTTTATTAGGGTTTGGGGACACTGCGACTAGCGGGAGTGACAATGAGCAGTTCTTC.

The chain carries TRBV28 and TRBJ2-7; 11 bases match TRBD2. The CDR3 sequence is 15 residues long. The V gene's germline CDR1 is MDHEN and CDR2 SYDVKM. J was trimmed by 3 bases and V by 5 bases; bases with no gene match: 6. The CDR3 reads CASSTGGLAGYEQYF. CDR3 coding DNA: TGTGCCAGCAGTACCGGTGGACTAGCGGGCTACGAGCAGTACTTC.

This clone was observed a single time. The chain employs TRBV5-1 and TRBJ2-5, with a tentative D call TRBD1 (6 bases). The CDR3 contains 13 residues. Germline V CDR1 and CDR2: SGHRS, YFSETQ. Trimming stripped 0 bases from V and 5 bases from J, with 8 bases between. CDR3 nucleotides: TGCGCCAGCAGCTTGGTCACAGGGGAGACCCAGTACTTC. Its protein product is CASSLVTGETQYF.

The chain has TRBV18 and TRBJ1-1, with D unclear. Trimming stripped 3 bases from V and 0 bases from J, with 14 bases between. CDR3 length: 16 amino acids. Germline V gene lookup returns CDR1 KGHSH and CDR2 LQKENI. In DNA, the CDR3 is TGTGCCAGCTCACCGTCCATTACACCTTTGAACACTGAAGCTTTCTTT. Translation gives CASSPSITPLNTEAFF.

The genes are TRBV27 and TRBJ2-7; D is undetermined. The germline V gene has CDR1 MNHEY and CDR2 SMNVEV (reference sequence). There are 16 residues in the CDR3. V was trimmed by 0 bases and J by 2 bases, leaving 14 bases between them. This CDR3 reads CASSLSQAAWTYEQYF. CDR3 sequence (DNA): TGTGCCAGCAGTTTATCTCAGGCTGCCTGGACCTACGAGCAGTACTTC.

This chain joins TRBV7-2 and TRBJ2-7; 9 bases match TRBD1. Per the germline V gene, CDR1 is SGHTA and CDR2 is FQGNSA. Losses at the gene ends were 4 bases for V and 5 bases for J; bases not matched to a gene: 9. The CDR3 spans 15 residues. The CDR3 DNA is TGTGCCAGCAGCTCCGTACAGGGGGCGATGGACGAGCAGTACTTC. Its translation is CASSSVQGAMDEQYF.

This clone was observed once. The chain has TRBV7-9 and TRBJ2-5; D is ambiguous. This CDR3 region has 13 residues. Trimming cost V 0 bases and J 5 bases, with 7 bases left between them. From germline, CDR1 is SEHNR and CDR2 FQNEAQ (reference sequence). For the CDR3, the DNA is TGTGCCAGCAGCTTAGCGTACGGTGAGACCCAGTACTTC. Translating gives CASSLAYGETQYF.